This T cell receptor (beta chain) was retrieved from a study of T cell repertoires in cytomegalovirus infection. This CDR3 comprises 12 residues. V was pared by 5 bases and J by 3 bases, with 10 bases between. Looked up from germline, CDR1 is DFQATT and CDR2 is SNEGSKA (reference sequence). TCRdb ran MiXCR on the reads and lists one entry per CDR3 protein. The table includes approximately 250,000 distinct CDR3 sequences, roughly 22% detected once. The rearrangement uses TRBV20-1 and TRBJ2-5; maybe TRBD2 (6 bases). Input material: CD8+ T cells from PBMCs. The clonotype comes from a human donor in good health (CMV status not recorded). Some clones in this sample may be carry-over from other donors' samples. For the CDR3, the DNA is TGCAGTGCTGTGGGACTCAAAGAGACCCAGTACTTC. It encodes CSAVGLKETQYF.